Described below is a single T cell receptor (beta chain) sequence and its context. No antigen is known for it. No quality values exist for individual bases; no much larger clone is one base distant. Deletion took 7 bases off V and 6 bases off J, with a span of 9 bases between the germline ends. The germline V gene provides CDR1 SNHLY and CDR2 FYNNEI. Taken from cysteine to phenylalanine, the CDR3 has 12 residues. Of the read, only the CDR3 DNA is kept; its 36 bases are in frame from base 1. This sample was included in a study of Ad26.COV2.S vaccination and SARS-CoV-2 variants (dated by TCRdb to the early 2020s). Context from the whole study: Vaccine-arm donors came from COV1001, a multicentre, randomized, double-blind, placebo-controlled phase I-IIa trial of Ad26.COV2.S in healthy adults. Dosing of Ad26.COV2.S was intramuscular, at either 5x10^10 or 1x10^11 viral particles, delivered as one shot or as two shots spaced 56 days apart. The specificity and breadth of SARS-CoV-2-reactive T cell receptors after Ad26.COV2.S vaccination were assessed by TCRbeta repertoire sequencing. A total of 32 samples were included in the TCR-sequenced set, comprising 19 Ad26.COV2.S vaccine recipients, 5 placebo recipients and 8 SARS-CoV-2 convalescent individuals. Trial participants were randomized into five groups of five, in which low-dose or high-dose Ad26.COV2.S was given once or twice, or placebo was given on both occasions. Investigators did not know the trial group allocation while performing experiments and assessing outcomes.

The treatment or condition label corresponds to: approximately 18 received Ad26.COV2.S at low or high dose, single or two shots; a few received placebo; per-sample allocation not given. Repertoires of vaccine and placebo recipients were sequenced from samples collected on day 63 after the first injection. Cohort 1b enrolled 20 to 30 adults aged 18-55 years at a single site in Boston, USA, between 29 July and 7 August 2020. Ad26.COV2.S was a replication-incompetent adenovirus type 26 vector that expressed a prefusion-stabilized SARS-CoV-2 spike protein derived from the original Wuhan strain. TCRbeta CDR3 regions were sequenced with the immunoSEQ Assay. After extraction, genomic DNA underwent amplification by bias-controlled multiplex PCR, followed by high-throughput sequencing. The authors' pipeline ran thus. To quantify the absolute abundance of every unique TCRbeta CDR3 region, sequences were collapsed and filtered. T cell fraction was estimated by normalizing TCRbeta template counts to usable DNA, which was measured by amplifying reference genes present in all nucleated cells. Repertoire TCRs were annotated as SARS-CoV-2-specific when V gene, CDR3 amino acid sequence and J gene were exactly matched to a known reactive TCR set. The reference SARS-CoV-2 TCR set came from MIRA and was filtered for enrichment in COVID-19-positive ImmuneCODE repertoires, removing public or cross-reactive TCRs. Drawing on the MIRA antigens, annotated TCRs were analysed further at the level of specific ORF or position within ORF. Breadth was defined as the number of annotated unique rearrangements divided by the total number of unique productive rearrangements, and depth was defined as the summed frequency of the annotated unique rearrangements. Two-sided Wilcoxon rank-sum tests were used to compare TCR breadth between groups. TCRdb took over this immuneACCESS table, retaining in-frame rearrangements with V and J assigned. Such tables are incomplete; in checked studies, under half of the missing clones stem from an unresolved V gene, and the remainder is unexplained. That table is the source of V, J and clone size, and D and trimming were worked out from the DNA. The sample table shows a few hundred thousand clones, and about 90% are seen once. The ten top clones hold around 4.5% of the sample.

Beyond this particular receptor, the publication reports: Substantial breadth of spike-specific CD8+ and CD4+ T cell responses was reported after vaccination. The study was not powered to compare responses between vaccine doses or regimens. Vaccine and placebo recipients had similar non-spike TCR breadth, a finding consistent with the vaccine containing only spike. The authors noted that the TCR breadth and depth analyses may have underestimated total T cell responses. Spike-specific TCR breadth was higher in Ad26.COV2.S recipients than in placebo recipients (P = 0.0014).

The V and J genes are TRBV2 and TRBJ2-2; a tentative D match to TRBD1 spans 5 bases. This TCR was sampled from a person aged 18-60 years who received the Ad26.COV2.S COVID-19 vaccine or a placebo. Material: peripheral blood, obtained in a trial of Ad26.COV2.S vaccine versus placebo. The CDR3 amino acid sequence is: CASNQGPGELFF. The nucleotides read TGTGCCAGCAACCAGGGTCCCGGGGAGCTGTTTTTT. Full variable domain (CDR3 extended with the reference TRBV2 and TRBJ2-2 proteins): EPEVTQTPSHQVTQMGQEVILRCVPISNHLYFYWYRQILGQKVEFLVSFYNNEISEKSEIFDDQFSVERPDGSNFTLKIRSTKLEDSAMYFCASNQGPGELFFGEGSRLTVL.